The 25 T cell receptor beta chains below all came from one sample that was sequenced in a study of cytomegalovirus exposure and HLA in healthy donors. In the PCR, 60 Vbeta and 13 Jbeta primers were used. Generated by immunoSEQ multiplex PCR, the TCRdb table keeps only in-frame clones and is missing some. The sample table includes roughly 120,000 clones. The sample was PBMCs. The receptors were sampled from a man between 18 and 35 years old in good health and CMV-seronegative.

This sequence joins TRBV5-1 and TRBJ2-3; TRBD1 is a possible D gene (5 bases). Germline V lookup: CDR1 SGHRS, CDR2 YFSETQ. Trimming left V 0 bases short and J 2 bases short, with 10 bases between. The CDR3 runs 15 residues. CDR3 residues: CASSLGPDTTDTQYF. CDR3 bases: TGCGCCAGCAGCTTGGGGCCGGACACCACAGATACGCAGTATTTT. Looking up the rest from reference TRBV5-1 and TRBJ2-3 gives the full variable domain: KAGVTQTPRYLIKTRGQQVTLSCSPISGHRSVSWYQQTPGQGLQFLFEYFSETQRNKGNFPGRFSGRQFSNSRSEMNVSTLELGDSALYLCASSLGPDTTDTQYFGPGTRLTVL.

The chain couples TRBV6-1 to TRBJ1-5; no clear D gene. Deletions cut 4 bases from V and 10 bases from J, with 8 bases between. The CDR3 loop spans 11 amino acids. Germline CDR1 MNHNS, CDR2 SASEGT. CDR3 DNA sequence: TGTGCCAGCAGTGGCACCACTCCCCAGCATTTT. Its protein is CASSGTTPQHF.

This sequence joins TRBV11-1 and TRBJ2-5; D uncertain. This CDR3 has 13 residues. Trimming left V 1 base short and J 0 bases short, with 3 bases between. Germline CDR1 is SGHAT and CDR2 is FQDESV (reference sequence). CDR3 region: CASSLDYQETQYF. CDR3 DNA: TGTGCCAGCAGCTTAGACTACCAAGAGACCCAGTACTTC.

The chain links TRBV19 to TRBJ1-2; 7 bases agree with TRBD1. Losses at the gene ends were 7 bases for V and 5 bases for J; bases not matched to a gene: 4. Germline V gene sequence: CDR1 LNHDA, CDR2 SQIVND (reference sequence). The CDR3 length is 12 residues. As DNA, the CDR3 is TGTGCCAGTACCCTGACAGGGTATGGCTACACCTTC. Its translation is CASTLTGYGYTF.

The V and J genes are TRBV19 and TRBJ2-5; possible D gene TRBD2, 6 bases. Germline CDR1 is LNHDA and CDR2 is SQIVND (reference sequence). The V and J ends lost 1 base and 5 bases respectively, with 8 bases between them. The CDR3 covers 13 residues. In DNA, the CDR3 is TGTGCCAGTAGTATAGCGGGAGTTGAGACCCAGTACTTC. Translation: CASSIAGVETQYF.

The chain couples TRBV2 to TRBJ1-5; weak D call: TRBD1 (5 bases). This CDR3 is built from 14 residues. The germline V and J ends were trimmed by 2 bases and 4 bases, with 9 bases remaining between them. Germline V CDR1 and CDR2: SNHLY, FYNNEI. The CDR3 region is CASSERAGNQPQHF. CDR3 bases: TGTGCCAGCAGTGAAAGGGCAGGGAATCAGCCCCAGCATTTT.

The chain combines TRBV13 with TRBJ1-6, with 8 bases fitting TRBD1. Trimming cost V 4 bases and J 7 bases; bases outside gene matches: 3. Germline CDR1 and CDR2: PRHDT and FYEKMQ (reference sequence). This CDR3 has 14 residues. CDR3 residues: CASSSRQGNSPLHF. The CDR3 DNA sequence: TGTGCCAGCAGCTCTAGACAGGGGAATTCACCCCTCCACTTT.

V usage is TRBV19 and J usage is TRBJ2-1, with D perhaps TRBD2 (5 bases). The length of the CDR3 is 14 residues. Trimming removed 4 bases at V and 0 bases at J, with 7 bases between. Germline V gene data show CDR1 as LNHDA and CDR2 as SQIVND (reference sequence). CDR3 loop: CASSSGYSYNEQFF. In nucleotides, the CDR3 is TGTGCCAGTAGTAGCGGGTACTCCTACAATGAGCAGTTCTTC.

The CDR3 nucleotides read TGTGCCAGCAGCGTAGGGCAGGGGCCTAATCTGAACTATGGCTACACCTTC. Its translation is CASSVGQGPNLNYGYTF. The chain uses TRBV9 and TRBJ1-2, with a weak D call TRBD1 (6 bases). CDR3 size: 17 residues. CDR1 and CDR2 (germline): SGDLS, YYNGEE. Trimming took 0 bases from V and 2 from J, leaving 17 bases between them.

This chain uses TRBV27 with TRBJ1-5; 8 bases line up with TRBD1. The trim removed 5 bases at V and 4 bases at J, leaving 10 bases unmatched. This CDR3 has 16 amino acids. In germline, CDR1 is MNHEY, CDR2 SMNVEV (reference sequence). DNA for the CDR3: TGTGCCAGCAGTCGTATTACAGGGGGTCCGAATCAGCCCCAGCATTTT. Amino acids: CASSRITGGPNQPQHF.

The CDR3 loop reads CASSEGWDRFTEKLFF. DNA of the CDR3: TGTGCCAGCAGTGAAGGATGGGACAGGTTCACTGAAAAACTGTTTTTT. The rearrangement uses TRBV6-1 and TRBJ1-4; TRBD1 matches at 8 bases. From germline, CDR1 is MNHNS and CDR2 SASEGT. CDR3 length equals 16 residues. Trimming at V came to 1 base and at J to 7 bases, leaving 8 bases not matched to a gene.

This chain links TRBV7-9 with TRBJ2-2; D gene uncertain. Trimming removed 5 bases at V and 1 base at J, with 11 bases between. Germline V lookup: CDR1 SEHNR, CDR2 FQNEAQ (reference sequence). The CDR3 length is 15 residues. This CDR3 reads CASSTWLLNTGELFF. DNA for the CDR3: TGTGCCAGCAGCACCTGGTTACTGAACACCGGGGAGCTGTTTTTT.

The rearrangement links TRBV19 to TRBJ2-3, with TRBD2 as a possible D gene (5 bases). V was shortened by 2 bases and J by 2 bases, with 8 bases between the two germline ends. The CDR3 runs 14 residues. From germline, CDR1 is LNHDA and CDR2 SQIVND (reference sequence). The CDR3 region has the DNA TGTGCCAGTAGTATAAACGGGATCACAGATACGCAGTATTTT. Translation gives CASSINGITDTQYF.

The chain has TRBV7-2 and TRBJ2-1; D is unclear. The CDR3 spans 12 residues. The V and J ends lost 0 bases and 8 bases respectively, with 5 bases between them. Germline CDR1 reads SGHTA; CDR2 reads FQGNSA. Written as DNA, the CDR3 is TGTGCCAGCAGCTTAGCATTCGATGAGCAGTTCTTC. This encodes CASSLAFDEQFF.

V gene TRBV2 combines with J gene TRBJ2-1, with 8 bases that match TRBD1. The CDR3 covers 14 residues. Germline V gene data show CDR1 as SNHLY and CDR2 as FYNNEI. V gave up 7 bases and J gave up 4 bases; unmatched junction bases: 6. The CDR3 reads CASTLDRGYNEQFF. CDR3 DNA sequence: TGTGCCAGCACCCTCGACAGGGGATACAATGAGCAGTTCTTC.

CDR3 in DNA: TGTGCCAGCTCACCCAGAACTAATATTGCAACTAATGAAAAACTGTTTTTT. It is translated as CASSPRTNIATNEKLFF. The rearrangement uses TRBV18 and TRBJ1-4; D not certain. CDR3 length equals 17 residues. CDR1 is KGHSH and CDR2 is LQKENI in the germline V gene. Trimming removed 3 bases from V and 0 bases from J, with 14 bases in between.

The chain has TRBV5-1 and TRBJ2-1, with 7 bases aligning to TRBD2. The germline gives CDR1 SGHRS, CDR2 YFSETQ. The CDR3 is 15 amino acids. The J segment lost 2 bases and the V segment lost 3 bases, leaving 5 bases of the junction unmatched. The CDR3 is CASSSTGTTYNEQFF. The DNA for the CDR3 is TGCGCCAGCAGCTCGACCGGGACTACCTACAATGAGCAGTTCTTC.

DNA for the CDR3: TGCGCCAGCGACGGGACAGGGGCCACCGGGGAGCTGTTTTTT. This translates into CASDGTGATGELFF. This chain joins TRBV5-1 and TRBJ2-2; 10 nucleotides agree with TRBD1. There are 14 residues in the CDR3. With V trimmed by 7 bases and J by 4 bases, 4 bases remained unmatched. The germline V gene has CDR1 SGHRS and CDR2 YFSETQ.

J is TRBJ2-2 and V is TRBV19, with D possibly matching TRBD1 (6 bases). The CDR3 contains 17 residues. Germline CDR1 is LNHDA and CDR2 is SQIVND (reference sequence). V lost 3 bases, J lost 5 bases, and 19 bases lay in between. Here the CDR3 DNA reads TGTGCCAGTAGTATGAGGGCCCCTCAGACAGGAACCGGGGAGCTGTTTTTT. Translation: CASSMRAPQTGTGELFF. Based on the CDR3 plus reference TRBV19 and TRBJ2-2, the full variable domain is DGGITQSPKYLFRKEGQNVTLSCEQNLNHDAMYWYRQDPGQGLRLIYYSQIVNDFQKGDIAEGYSVSREKKESFPLTVTSAQKNPTAFYLCASSMRAPQTGTGELFFGEGSRLTVL.

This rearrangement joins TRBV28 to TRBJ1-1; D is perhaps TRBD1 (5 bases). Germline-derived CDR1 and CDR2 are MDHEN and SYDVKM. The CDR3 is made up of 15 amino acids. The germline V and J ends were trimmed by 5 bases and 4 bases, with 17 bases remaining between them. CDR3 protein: CASSVTGTGGTEAFF. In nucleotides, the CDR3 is TGTGCCAGCAGTGTCACCGGGACGGGGGGCACTGAAGCTTTCTTT.

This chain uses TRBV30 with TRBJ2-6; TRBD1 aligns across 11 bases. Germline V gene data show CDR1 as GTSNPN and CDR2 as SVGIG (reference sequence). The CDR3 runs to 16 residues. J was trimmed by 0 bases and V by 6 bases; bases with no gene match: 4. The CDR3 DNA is TGTGCCTGTACCGGGACAGGGGGCTCTGGGGCCAACGTCCTGACTTTC. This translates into CACTGTGGSGANVLTF.

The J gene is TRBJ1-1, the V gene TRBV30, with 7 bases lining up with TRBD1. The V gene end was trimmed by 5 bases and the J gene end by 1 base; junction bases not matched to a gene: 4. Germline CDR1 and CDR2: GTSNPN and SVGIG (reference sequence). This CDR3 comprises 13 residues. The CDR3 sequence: CAWAQGGNTEAFF. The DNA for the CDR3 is TGTGCCTGGGCGCAGGGGGGGAACACTGAAGCTTTCTTT.

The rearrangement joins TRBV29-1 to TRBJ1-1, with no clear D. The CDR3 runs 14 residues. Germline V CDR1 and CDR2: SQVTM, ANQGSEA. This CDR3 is CTLSPDSKGTEAFF. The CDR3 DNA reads TGCACCCTATCCCCGGACTCGAAGGGTACTGAAGCTTTCTTT.

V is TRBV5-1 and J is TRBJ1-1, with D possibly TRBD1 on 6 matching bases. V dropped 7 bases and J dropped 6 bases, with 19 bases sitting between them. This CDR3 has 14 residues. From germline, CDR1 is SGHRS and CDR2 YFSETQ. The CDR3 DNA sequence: TGCGCCAGCTCCCGGGGAGGGGGAACCGCTGAAGCTTTCTTT. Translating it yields CASSRGGGTAEAFF.

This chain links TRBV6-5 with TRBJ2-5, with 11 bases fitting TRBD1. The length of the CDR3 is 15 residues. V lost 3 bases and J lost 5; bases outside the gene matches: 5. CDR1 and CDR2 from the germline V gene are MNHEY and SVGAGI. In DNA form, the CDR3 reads TGTGCCAGCAGTTATCGGACAGGGGGCCAGGAGACCCAGTACTTC. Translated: CASSYRTGGQETQYF.